The entry that follows covers one T cell receptor beta chain sequence. The study ran its PCR with 60 Vbeta and 13 Jbeta primers. Repertoires were generated with immunoSEQ multiplex PCR, while TCRdb's copy carries only in-frame clones and drops some. The table lists around 180,000 clones, about 79% of them singletons. The record originates from a study of cytomegalovirus exposure and HLA in healthy donors. Sample: PBMCs. The receptor's source is a girl aged 2 to 9 in good health and CMV-seropositive.

This CDR3 is CASSWVAGSTDTQYF. CDR3 DNA: TGCGCCAGCAGCTGGGTAGCGGGGAGCACAGATACGCAGTATTTT. This chain uses TRBV5-1 with TRBJ2-3; 8 bases are a match to TRBD2. The CDR3 contains 15 residues. The V gene's germline CDR1 is SGHRS and CDR2 YFSETQ. V lost 3 bases to trimming and J lost 0 bases; unmatched junction nucleotides: 3. Full variable domain (rest looked up from reference TRBV5-1 and TRBJ2-3): KAGVTQTPRYLIKTRGQQVTLSCSPISGHRSVSWYQQTPGQGLQFLFEYFSETQRNKGNFPGRFSGRQFSNSRSEMNVSTLELGDSALYLCASSWVAGSTDTQYFGPGTRLTVL.